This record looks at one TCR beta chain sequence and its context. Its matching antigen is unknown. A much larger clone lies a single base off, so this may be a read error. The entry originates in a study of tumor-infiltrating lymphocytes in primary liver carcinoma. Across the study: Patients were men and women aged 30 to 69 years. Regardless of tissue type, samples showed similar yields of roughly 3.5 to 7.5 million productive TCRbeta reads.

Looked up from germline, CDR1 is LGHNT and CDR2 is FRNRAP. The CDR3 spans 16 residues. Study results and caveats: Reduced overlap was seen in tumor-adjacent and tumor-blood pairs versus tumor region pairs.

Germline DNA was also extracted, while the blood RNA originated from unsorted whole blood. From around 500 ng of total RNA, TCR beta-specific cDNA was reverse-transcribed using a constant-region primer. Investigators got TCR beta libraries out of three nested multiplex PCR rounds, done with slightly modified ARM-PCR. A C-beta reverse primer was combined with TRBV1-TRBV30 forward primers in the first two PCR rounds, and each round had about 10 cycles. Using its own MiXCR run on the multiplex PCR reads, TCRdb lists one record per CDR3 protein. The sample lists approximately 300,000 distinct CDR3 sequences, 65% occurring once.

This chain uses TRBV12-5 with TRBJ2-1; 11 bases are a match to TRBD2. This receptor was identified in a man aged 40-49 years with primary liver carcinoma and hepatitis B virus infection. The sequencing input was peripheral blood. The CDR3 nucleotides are TGTGTTAGTGGTTTGGGGACTAGCGGCTCCTACAATGAGCAGTTCTTC. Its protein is CVSGLGTSGSYNEQFF.